Following are 27 T cell receptor beta chains from one sample sequenced in a study of T cell responses to AZD1222 COVID-19 vaccine. Clones were sequenced by immunoSEQ multiplex PCR, and TCRdb holds only the in-frame ones, with some missing. The sample records about 42,000 clones, about 91% being singletons. The sequenced sample was peripheral blood, obtained 28 days after the second AZD1222 dose. The receptors originated from an adult who received the AZD1222 COVID-19 vaccine.

This clone has only a few counts. The chain links TRBV6-5 to TRBJ2-1; D might be TRBD2 (5 bases). CDR1 MNHEY and CDR2 SVGAGI come from the germline V gene. This CDR3 contains 15 residues. Trimming left V 6 bases short and J 5 bases short, with 17 bases between. CDR3 protein: CASSPYGAEDNEQFF. DNA of the CDR3: TGTGCCAGCAGCCCCTACGGAGCGGAGGACAATGAGCAGTTCTTC.

In its sample, this clone was seen a few times. CDR3 coding DNA: TGTGCCAGCAGCTTATCACGCGGCGGGGTCAATCAGCCCCAGCATTTT. Its protein product is CASSLSRGGVNQPQHF. The chain carries TRBV7-2 and TRBJ1-5, with no clear D. CDR1 and CDR2 from the germline V gene are SGHTA and FQGNSA. Trimming took 2 bases from V and 3 from J, leaving 14 bases between them. The CDR3 extends over 16 amino acids.

This chain connects TRBV18 to TRBJ1-3; D is uncertain. This CDR3 has 15 amino acids. The germline V and J ends were trimmed by 3 bases and 0 bases, with 9 bases remaining between them. CDR1 and CDR2 (germline): KGHSH, LQKENI. CDR3 DNA sequence: TGTGCCAGCTCACCGTCTCAGAACTCTGGAAACACCATATATTTT. It translates to CASSPSQNSGNTIYF.

The J gene is TRBJ2-4, the V gene TRBV6-1; 8 nucleotides align to TRBD2. The CDR3 runs 16 residues. J was trimmed by 2 bases and V by 4 bases; bases with no gene match: 7. Germline lookup yields CDR1 MNHNS and CDR2 SASEGT. The CDR3 protein is CASSGPGGVTKNIQYF. The CDR3 DNA reads TGTGCCAGCAGTGGCCCGGGAGGGGTAACCAAAAACATTCAGTACTTC.

This sequence joins TRBV7-8 and TRBJ2-5, with TRBD2 identical over 8 bases. The CDR3 has 14 amino acids. Per the germline V gene, CDR1 is SGHVS and CDR2 is FQNEAQ. Trimming at V came to 5 bases and at J to 1 base, leaving 3 bases not matched to a gene. The CDR3 protein is CASSQAGVQETQYF. DNA for the CDR3: TGTGCCAGCAGCCAAGCGGGGGTCCAAGAGACCCAGTACTTC.

This clone has only one observation. V usage is TRBV4-2 and J usage is TRBJ1-3, with a tentative D call TRBD1 (5 bases). V was shortened by 3 bases and J by 10 bases, with 25 bases between the two germline ends. CDR3 length: 17 residues. The germline V gene encodes CDR1 LGHNA and CDR2 YNFKEQ. DNA for the CDR3: TGTGCCAGCAGCCACGGAGGGACGGCCCCTGTGGAGTGGACCATATATTTT. Translated, it gives CASSHGGTAPVEWTIYF.

V is TRBV20-1 and J is TRBJ2-5, with unresolved D. The CDR3 length is 11 residues. Germline CDR1 is DFQATT and CDR2 is SNEGSKA (reference sequence). V was shortened by 0 bases and J by 10 bases, with 9 bases between the two germline ends. As DNA, the CDR3 is TGCAGTGCTAGAGATTTGGGAAACCAGTACTTC. Protein sequence: CSARDLGNQYF.

A note on this clone: Germline is not matched at one junction end, which may reflect a read error. The chain carries TRBV7-6 and TRBJ2-7; D gene ambiguous. This CDR3 comprises 11 residues. Germline lookup yields CDR1 SGHVS and CDR2 FNYEAQ. This chain's CDR3 is CASSSYYEQCF. CDR3 DNA: TGTGCCAGCAGCTCCTACTACGAGCAGTGCTTC.

The chain recombines TRBV10-3 with TRBJ1-2, with 7 bases that match TRBD1. The germline V gene encodes CDR1 ENHRY and CDR2 SYGVKD. Germline trimming cut 5 bases from V and 8 bases from J; bases unmatched to any gene: 8. The CDR3 spans 13 residues. CDR3 nucleotide sequence: TGTGCCATCAGTCAGATAGGGGGCAAGGGCTACACCTTC. It translates to CAISQIGGKGYTF.

This rearrangement joins TRBV7-2 to TRBJ2-1; 7 bases line up with TRBD2. The CDR3 consists of 13 residues. V dropped 4 bases and J dropped 11; count of bases not matched to a gene: 8. Germline CDR1 reads SGHTA; CDR2 reads FQGNSA. The CDR3 bases are TGTGCCAGCAGCTCAGGACTAGAGAGTCAGCAGTTCTTC. Protein product: CASSSGLESQQFF.

This chain connects TRBV5-4 to TRBJ2-1; either TRBD1 or TRBD2 may supply D (7 bases each). The germline CDR1 and CDR2 sequences are SGHNT and YYREEE (reference sequence). This CDR3 spans 16 amino acids. The V end was cut by 3 bases, the J end by 5 bases, with 18 bases between. Here the CDR3 DNA reads TGTGCCAGCAGCTCCAGGGGGGGCGGGGACGACAATGAGCAGTTCTTC. This translates into CASSSRGGGDDNEQFF. Full variable domain (rest looked up from reference TRBV5-4 and TRBJ2-1): ETGVTQSPTHLIKTRGQQVTLRCSSQSGHNTVSWYQQALGQGPQFIFQYYREEENGRGNFPPRFSGLQFPNYSSELNVNALELDDSALYLCASSSRGGGDDNEQFFGPGTRLTVL.

The chain is built from TRBV5-1 and TRBJ2-1, with 9 bases aligning to TRBD2. This CDR3 region has 16 residues. With 0 bases clipped from V and 4 bases from J, the junction kept 5 bases outside the gene matches. CDR1 and CDR2 from the germline V gene are SGHRS and YFSETQ. CDR3 bases: TGCGCCAGCAGCTTGGGGGCTAGCGGGGCATACAATGAGCAGTTCTTC. Protein product: CASSLGASGAYNEQFF.

The chain recombines TRBV19 with TRBJ1-1; no definite D call. The CDR3 runs to 11 residues. V was trimmed by 7 bases and J by 4 bases, leaving 7 bases between them. Per the germline V gene, CDR1 is LNHDA and CDR2 is SQIVND (reference sequence). CDR3 region: CASTGSTEAFF. In nucleotides, the CDR3 is TGTGCCAGTACCGGATCCACTGAAGCTTTCTTT.

This clone was observed once. V gene TRBV27 combines with J gene TRBJ1-6; D possibly corresponds to TRBD1 (6 bases). V dropped 6 bases and J dropped 5 bases, with 11 bases sitting between them. This CDR3 region has 14 residues. CDR1 MNHEY and CDR2 SMNVEV come from the germline V gene (reference sequence). The CDR3 coding sequence is TGTGCCAGCAGGTACGGGACACATAATTCACCCCTCCACTTT. Its translation is CASRYGTHNSPLHF.

The V gene is TRBV11-3, the J gene TRBJ2-1; 11 nucleotides agree with TRBD2. The CDR3 runs 15 residues. Germline-derived CDR1 and CDR2 are SGHNT and YENEEA. The V segment lost 1 base and the J segment 9 bases; nucleotides outside the gene matches: 5. The CDR3 sequence is CASSLGLAGGSEQFF. CDR3 nucleotide sequence: TGTGCCAGCAGCTTAGGGCTAGCGGGAGGTAGTGAGCAGTTCTTC. The whole variable domain, filled in from reference TRBV11-3 and TRBJ2-1, reads EAGVVQSPRYKIIEKKQPVAFWCNPISGHNTLYWYLQNLGQGPELLIRYENEEAVDDSQLPKDRFSAERLKGVDSTLKIQPAELGDSAVYLCASSLGLAGGSEQFFGPGTRLTVL.

The chain has TRBV6-5 and TRBJ2-7, with D possibly being TRBD1 or TRBD2 (5 bases each). The V end lost 2 bases, the J end lost 4 bases, and 12 bases lay between the germline ends. The CDR3 totals 14 residues. In germline, CDR1 is MNHEY, CDR2 SVGAGI. This CDR3 reads CASSYRGTQYEQYF. The DNA for the CDR3 is TGTGCCAGCAGTTACCGAGGGACCCAGTACGAGCAGTACTTC.

This chain uses TRBV30 with TRBJ2-2, with D perhaps TRBD1 (5 bases). Germline V gene data show CDR1 as GTSNPN and CDR2 as SVGIG (reference sequence). V was trimmed by 4 bases and J by 1 base, leaving 13 bases between them. There are 15 residues in the CDR3. DNA of the CDR3: TGTGCCTGGACCGCGAAAGGACAGAACACCGGGGAGCTGTTTTTT. Protein product: CAWTAKGQNTGELFF.

This clone was picked up a small number of times. The CDR3 DNA follows: TGCGCCAGCAGCCAGGGTCTAGCGGGAGTTAATGAGCAGTTCTTC. Protein: CASSQGLAGVNEQFF. The chain couples TRBV4-3 to TRBJ2-1, with 10 bases fitting TRBD2. Germline V CDR1 and CDR2: LGHNA, YSLEER. V shed 3 bases and J 7 bases; nucleotides not matched to a gene: 6. There are 15 residues in the CDR3.

This CDR3 reads CASRETGRRIGNTIYF. The DNA of the CDR3 is TGTGCCAGCAGAGAGACGGGACGGAGAATTGGAAACACCATATATTTT. The chain couples TRBV2 to TRBJ1-3; D might be TRBD1 (5 bases). CDR1 and CDR2 from the germline V gene are SNHLY and FYNNEI. The V gene lost 6 bases and the J gene lost 3 bases, with 18 bases spanning the gap. This CDR3 spans 16 amino acids.

This chain connects TRBV28 to TRBJ2-7; TRBD2 agrees at 12 bases. J gave up 0 bases and V 3 bases, and 6 bases lay outside the gene matches. In germline, CDR1 is MDHEN, CDR2 SYDVKM. This CDR3 region has 17 residues. The DNA for the CDR3 is TGTGCCAGCAGTTTGCCTAGCGGGAGGGCCGACTCCTACGAGCAGTACTTC. Residues: CASSLPSGRADSYEQYF.

This clone was seen a handful of times. The chain employs TRBV7-2 and TRBJ1-4; D not resolved. The V gene lost 3 bases and the J gene lost 5 bases, with 7 bases spanning the gap. The CDR3 has 13 residues. Germline V gene data show CDR1 as SGHTA and CDR2 as FQGNSA. CDR3 region: CASSFGGNEKLFF. In nucleotides, the CDR3 is TGTGCCAGCAGCTTCGGAGGGAATGAAAAACTGTTTTTT.

This chain links TRBV24-1 with TRBJ2-1, with 8 bases lining up with TRBD1. The CDR3 extends over 13 amino acids. The germline CDR1 and CDR2 sequences are KGHDR and SFDVKD. After removal of 6 bases from V and 11 bases from J, the junction contained 8 bases not matched to a gene. CDR3 sequence: CATSSGQGFKQFF. The CDR3 bases are TGTGCCACCAGTAGTGGACAGGGCTTTAAGCAGTTCTTC.

This chain uses TRBV6-5 with TRBJ1-1; possibly TRBD1 for D (6 bases). Per germline, CDR1 MNHEY and CDR2 SVGAGI. The CDR3 loop spans 13 amino acids. Trimming took 6 bases from V and 1 from J, leaving 9 bases between them. CDR3 sequence reads: CASRKQGNTEAFF. The CDR3 bases are TGTGCCAGCAGGAAACAGGGGAACACTGAAGCTTTCTTT.

The rearrangement joins TRBV12-3 or TRBV12-4 to TRBJ2-1; D is unresolved. This CDR3 has 12 residues. V dropped 3 bases and J dropped 12 bases, with 12 bases sitting between them. The CDR3 sequence is CASSFSQWSQFF. The CDR3 DNA reads TGTGCCAGCAGTTTTTCTCAGTGGTCGCAGTTCTTC.

The J gene is TRBJ2-1, the V gene TRBV25-1; TRBD1 agrees at 7 bases. CDR3 size: 11 residues. Germline assignment: CDR1 MGHDK and CDR2 SYGVNS. J gave up 8 bases and V 6 bases, and 1 base lay outside the gene matches. CDR3 loop: CASRGGYEQFF. CDR3 sequence (DNA): TGTGCCAGCAGAGGGGGCTATGAGCAGTTCTTC.

The chain employs TRBV29-1 and TRBJ2-3; D perhaps matches TRBD2 (6 bases). V was cut by 0 bases and J by 7 bases, with 20 bases left in between. Germline CDR1 is SQVTM and CDR2 is ANQGSEA. This CDR3 has 16 amino acids. The CDR3 protein is CSVEDPGVPAGNTQYF. CDR3 nucleotide sequence: TGCAGCGTTGAAGACCCGGGGGTCCCCGCGGGTAATACGCAGTATTTT.

This chain connects TRBV18 to TRBJ2-1; 7 bases line up with TRBD1. Per the germline V gene, CDR1 is KGHSH and CDR2 is LQKENI. With V trimmed by 2 bases and J by 3 bases, 10 bases remained unmatched. CDR3 length: 17 amino acids. CDR3 nucleotide sequence: TGTGCCAGCTCACCATACGGACAGGCCGAGGGCTACAATGAGCAGTTCTTC. Protein sequence: CASSPYGQAEGYNEQFF.